Listed here are 4 T cell receptor beta chains from one sample, sequenced in a study of OX40 agonist ivuxolimab in advanced cancers. Assay: immunoSEQ multiplex PCR; the TCRdb copy retains only in-frame clones and omits some. The table has roughly 75,000 clones, around 86% seen once. The sample in question was CD4+ or CD8+ T cells sorted from blood, obtained in a trial of the OX40 agonist ivuxolimab. These receptors were taken from an adult with an advanced solid tumor such as melanoma, head and neck, liver or kidney cancer.

V gene TRBV5-8 combines with J gene TRBJ2-3; 9 bases line up with TRBD1. The junction had 3 bases not matched to a gene; V was cut back by 4 bases and J by 6 bases. The CDR3 sequence is 13 residues long. Germline V CDR1 and CDR2: SGHTS, YDEGEE. The chain's CDR3 is CASSITGGDTQYF. In DNA form, the CDR3 reads TGTGCCAGCAGCATCACAGGGGGCGATACGCAGTATTTT.

The chain employs TRBV19 and TRBJ2-3, with 7 nucleotides matching TRBD1. Germline assignment: CDR1 LNHDA and CDR2 SQIVND (reference sequence). CDR3 length equals 14 residues. Losses at the gene ends were 4 bases for V and 2 bases for J; bases not matched to a gene: 3. This CDR3 reads CASSTGTVTDTQYF. The CDR3 DNA follows: TGTGCCAGTAGTACCGGGACAGTCACAGATACGCAGTATTTT.

This clone was seen once. The rearrangement joins TRBV9 to TRBJ2-3; maybe TRBD2 (6 bases). CDR1 and CDR2 (germline): SGDLS, YYNGEE. The V gene lost 4 bases and the J gene lost 8 bases, with 23 bases spanning the gap. The CDR3 is 16 residues long. The CDR3 protein is CASSPRTTVGHATQYF. DNA for the CDR3: TGTGCCAGCAGCCCTCGGACTACCGTCGGGCACGCTACGCAGTATTTT.

The rearrangement uses TRBV30 and TRBJ1-6; D perhaps matches TRBD1 (6 bases). Germline-derived CDR1 and CDR2 are GTSNPN and SVGIG (reference sequence). The V and J ends lost 4 bases and 5 bases respectively, with 15 bases between them. The CDR3 has 15 amino acids. The CDR3, as DNA: TGTGCCTGGAAGGTCCGCGCAGGGGATAATTCACCCCTCCACTTT. It specifies CAWKVRAGDNSPLHF. Full variable domain (missing parts from reference TRBV30 and TRBJ1-6): SQTIHQWPATLVQPVGSPLSLECTVEGTSNPNLYWYRQAAGRGLQLLFYSVGIGQISSEVPQNLSASRPQDRQFILSSKKLLLSDSGFYLCAWKVRAGDNSPLHFGNGTRLTVT.